What follows are 22 T cell receptor beta chains derived from one specimen sequenced in a study of CD8 T cells in Susac syndrome. Reverse transcription used about 0.5 to 1 ug RNA and random hexamers. TCRdb re-analysed the immunoSEQ multiplex PCR reads in MiXCR, keeping a single row per CDR3 protein. Of 400,000 to 550,000 distinct CDR3 sequences listed, 75% to 90% are singletons. Sequenced material: CD8+ T cells from PBMCs. All receptors derive from a human donor with multiple sclerosis.

The V and J genes are TRBV6-5 and TRBJ1-2, with 8 bases fitting TRBD1. Germline CDR1 is MNHEY and CDR2 is SVGAGI. CDR3 length: 14 amino acids. The ends lost 2 bases at V and 7 bases at J; junction bases unmatched: 6. The CDR3 DNA reads as TGTGCCAGCAGTTACAGTCAGGGGGCGCTTGGCTACACCTTC. This encodes CASSYSQGALGYTF.

The chain is built from TRBV7-6 and TRBJ2-1; 10 bases are shared with TRBD2. Germline CDR1 SGHVS, CDR2 FNYEAQ. Trimming removed 4 bases from V and 6 bases from J; junction bases left unmatched: 12. The CDR3 length is 17 residues. CDR3 protein: CASSSARGAGGLNEQFF. The DNA of the CDR3 is TGTGCCAGCAGCTCCGCCCGGGGAGCGGGGGGGCTCAATGAGCAGTTCTTC. Full variable domain (rest looked up from reference TRBV7-6 and TRBJ2-1): GAGVSQSPRYKVTKRGQDVALRCDPISGHVSLYWYRQALGQGPEFLTYFNYEAQQDKSGLPNDRFSAERPEGSISTLTIQRTEQRDSAMYRCASSSARGAGGLNEQFFGPGTRLTVL.

The chain employs TRBV6-1 and TRBJ1-2; no reliable D call. V lost 6 bases and J 6 bases, leaving 8 bases between the germline ends. This CDR3 is 11 amino acids long. Germline-derived CDR1 and CDR2 are MNHNS and SASEGT. CDR3 DNA: TGTGCCAGCAGCTCTCCTGATGGCTACACCTTC. Its protein product is CASSSPDGYTF.

This rearrangement joins TRBV5-4 to TRBJ2-7; 11 bases align to TRBD2. CDR1 is SGHNT, CDR2 YYREEE, per germline (reference sequence). This CDR3 contains 17 residues. V gave up 0 bases and J gave up 1 base; unmatched junction bases: 6. Here the CDR3 reads CASSLDLAGGPSYEQYF. The CDR3 DNA reads as TGTGCCAGCAGCTTGGATCTAGCGGGGGGTCCGTCCTACGAGCAGTACTTC.

The J gene is TRBJ1-1, the V gene TRBV2; possible D gene TRBD1, 5 bases. Germline assignment: CDR1 SNHLY and CDR2 FYNNEI. V was clipped by 11 bases and J by 1 base, with 14 bases between them. This CDR3 has 13 residues. The CDR3 protein is CAGVGHENTEAFF. The CDR3 DNA reads TGTGCCGGGGTAGGACACGAGAACACTGAAGCTTTCTTT.

The chain combines TRBV19 with TRBJ1-2, with a tentative D call TRBD1 (5 bases). With 1 base removed from V and 4 bases from J, the gap between germline ends came to 13 bases. The length of the CDR3 is 15 residues. CDR1 and CDR2 from the germline V gene are LNHDA and SQIVND (reference sequence). DNA for the CDR3: TGTGCCAGTAGTATAGTAGGGGCCTCGTCCTATGGCTACACCTTC. This sequence encodes CASSIVGASSYGYTF.

The chain has TRBV30 and TRBJ1-2; 7 bases fit TRBD1. V shed 4 bases, J shed 2 bases, and the junction held 7 bases outside the gene matches. The germline gives CDR1 GTSNPN, CDR2 SVGIG (reference sequence). The CDR3 runs to 14 residues. The CDR3 nucleotides are TGTGCCTGGACTCAAGACAGGGACAACTATGGCTACACCTTC. As protein: CAWTQDRDNYGYTF.

The V gene is TRBV27, the J gene TRBJ2-3; D is perhaps TRBD1 (6 bases). The CDR3 spans 17 residues. From germline, CDR1 is MNHEY and CDR2 SMNVEV (reference sequence). Deletions cut 5 bases from V and 0 bases from J, with 18 bases between. CDR3 bases: TGTGCCAGCAGTAGACACATGGGCAGGGGAAGCACAGATACGCAGTATTTT. Translating gives CASSRHMGRGSTDTQYF.

This clonotype was seen only once. The V call is TRBV7-9, the J call TRBJ2-7, with 11 bases identical to TRBD1. The CDR3 has 14 amino acids. The junction had 3 bases not matched to a gene; V was cut back by 7 bases and J by 1 base. Germline CDR1 reads SEHNR; CDR2 reads FQNEAQ (reference sequence). CDR3 bases: TGTGCCAGCACAGGGACAGGGGGATCCTACGAGCAGTACTTC. Translated, it gives CASTGTGGSYEQYF.

The J gene is TRBJ2-1, the V gene TRBV29-1; TRBD2 matches at 12 bases. This CDR3 spans 12 amino acids. From germline, CDR1 is SQVTM and CDR2 ANQGSEA. V lost 7 bases, J lost 13 bases, and 8 bases stayed unmatched. The DNA for the CDR3 is TGCAGCGGGGGGGAGGGACTAGCGGGTCAGTTCTTC. Translated, it gives CSGGEGLAGQFF.

This clonotype was seen a handful of times. The V gene is TRBV27, the J gene TRBJ2-1; a weak D match, TRBD2 (5 bases). The CDR3 contains 14 residues. Germline V CDR1 and CDR2: MNHEY, SMNVEV (reference sequence). With 6 bases removed from V and 4 bases from J, the gap between germline ends came to 13 bases. The CDR3 is CASRAGGPYNEQFF. CDR3 coding DNA: TGTGCCAGCAGGGCCGGAGGCCCATACAATGAGCAGTTCTTC.

The chain carries TRBV30 and TRBJ1-5, with D unresolved. There are 15 residues in the CDR3. Trimming removed 2 bases at V and 7 bases at J, with 18 bases between. Germline V CDR1 and CDR2: GTSNPN, SVGIG (reference sequence). CDR3 protein: CAWSPPPGVGQPQHF. Written as DNA, the CDR3 is TGTGCCTGGAGTCCCCCACCCGGGGTAGGACAGCCCCAGCATTTT.

The genes are TRBV9 and TRBJ2-7, with TRBD2 matching 7 bases. The CDR3 loop spans 15 amino acids. From germline, CDR1 is SGDLS and CDR2 YYNGEE. J was trimmed by 2 bases and V by 2 bases; bases with no gene match: 7. The CDR3 bases are TGTGCCAGCAGCGTGGAAGCGGGGCTTACCTACGAGCAGTACTTC. It yields the protein CASSVEAGLTYEQYF.

This rearrangement joins TRBV25-1 to TRBJ2-1, with 7 nucleotides matching TRBD2. With 2 bases clipped from V and 3 bases from J, the junction kept 1 base outside the gene matches. This CDR3 spans 14 amino acids. From germline, CDR1 is MGHDK and CDR2 SYGVNS. CDR3 amino acids: CASSELADYNEQFF. CDR3 DNA sequence: TGTGCCAGCAGTGAACTAGCGGACTACAATGAGCAGTTCTTC.

In this sample, this clonotype turned up once. The CDR3 sequence is CASSPPLPDTQYF. The CDR3 DNA reads as TGTGCCAGCTCACCACCGCTCCCAGATACGCAGTATTTT. The chain employs TRBV18 and TRBJ2-3; no definite D call. This CDR3 is built from 13 residues. The germline V gene has CDR1 KGHSH and CDR2 LQKENI. Trimming left V 0 bases short and J 4 bases short, with 5 bases between.

This chain's CDR3 is CASSLMRDEQFF. The DNA of the CDR3 is TGCGCCAGCAGCCTCATGAGAGATGAGCAGTTCTTC. The J gene is TRBJ2-1, the V gene TRBV4-1, with unresolved D. The CDR3 is made up of 12 amino acids. Between the trimmed V and J ends, which lost 4 bases and 8 bases, there was a span of 9 bases. Germline CDR1 MGHRA, CDR2 YSYEKL.

Of note for this clonotype: At one boundary the junction diverges from the germline segment, which might be a read error. The V call is TRBV25-1, the J call TRBJ2-2; D possibly corresponds to TRBD2 (6 bases). Germline V gene lookup returns CDR1 MGHDK and CDR2 SYGVNS. The CDR3 spans 14 residues. CDR3: CASSGGDFTGELFF. CDR3 in DNA: TGTGCCAGCAGTGGGGGGGATTTCACCGGGGAGCTTTTTTTT.

The V gene is TRBV14, the J gene TRBJ1-1; no reliable D call. This CDR3 contains 12 residues. Germline assignment: CDR1 SGHDN and CDR2 FVKESK. Between the trimmed V and J ends, which lost 3 bases and 4 bases, there was a span of 6 bases. DNA of the CDR3: TGTGCCAGCAGCCAGGTGGCCACTGAAGCTTTCTTT. This codes for CASSQVATEAFF.

This chain links TRBV3-1 with TRBJ2-3; D is unclear. The CDR3 contains 14 residues. Trimming took 2 bases from V and 2 from J, leaving 8 bases between them. Germline V lookup: CDR1 LGHDT, CDR2 YNNKEL (reference sequence). Here the CDR3 DNA reads TGTGCCAGCAGCCAACGAGGAAACACAGATACGCAGTATTTT. This encodes CASSQRGNTDTQYF.

The CDR3 region has the DNA TGCAGCGTGGGAGATGACAGGGTGGAGGGCTATGGCTACACCTTC. Translated, it gives CSVGDDRVEGYGYTF. The chain links TRBV29-1 to TRBJ1-2; 7 bases are a match to TRBD1. CDR3 size: 15 residues. J was trimmed by 4 bases and V by 6 bases; bases with no gene match: 14. Germline V gene data show CDR1 as SQVTM and CDR2 as ANQGSEA.

The genes are TRBV4-1 and TRBJ2-7, with D unclear. The length of the CDR3 is 11 residues. The germline gives CDR1 MGHRA, CDR2 YSYEKL. Trimming took 5 bases from V and 7 from J, leaving 9 bases between them. The CDR3 region has the DNA TGCGCCAGCAGCGGCGGAAAGGAGCAGTACTTC. Its protein product is CASSGGKEQYF.

The V call is TRBV13, the J call TRBJ1-3, with D perhaps TRBD1 (6 bases). Germline V gene sequence: CDR1 PRHDT, CDR2 FYEKMQ (reference sequence). Trimming cost V 6 bases and J 2 bases, with 14 bases left between them. The CDR3 spans 15 residues. In DNA form, the CDR3 reads TGTGCCAGCAGTTTTACTGGGGGGCCTGGAAACACCATATATTTT. This sequence encodes CASSFTGGPGNTIYF.